The sequence of this T cell receptor (beta chain) was determined in a study of blood T cell repertoires in COVID-19 (TCRdb year 2020). Some background on the complete study: Samples from collaborators originated in the United States, Italy and Spain and spanned both the acute and convalescent phases of COVID-19. The material from the prospective study consisted of cDNA or gDNA derived from T cells, B-cell-depleted T cells, or PBMCs. Where HLA class I and class II types were available, the types were taken from metadata supplied by the sample provider, not from assay-based typing. The repertoires were released in a freely available public database meant as a resource for research on the immune response to SARS-CoV-2. Deeply sampled blood TCRbeta repertoires from subjects exposed to, actively infected with, or recovered from COVID-19 were included in the dataset. The sample metadata nearly always contained a de-identified subject ID, COVID-19 status, age in years and sex. Samples came from the ongoing ImmuneRACE study (first 160 participants) plus 1,254 subjects from 6 global collaborators.

Collaborating institutions collected whole blood in K2EDTA tubes following their own protocols. For TCRbeta analysis, collaborator samples were shipped as frozen whole blood, as isolated PBMCs, or as DNA extracted from either sample type. The immunoSEQ Assay, a bias-controlled multiplex PCR, was used to amplify TCRbeta CDR3 regions from genomic DNA. In the authors' own workflow: Nucleated cell counts per sample were estimated from amplification of reference gene primers within the assay. To quantify the absolute abundance of each unique TCRbeta CDR3 rearrangement, sequence reads were collapsed and filtered. For each sample, productive Simpson clonality was calculated as the square root of Simpson's diversity index across productive rearrangements. TCRdb holds this immuneACCESS table with in-frame rearrangements only. Some clones are missing; in checked studies, unresolved V genes explain under half, and the rest has no known cause. V and J calls and clone size are given by that table; D and trimming were obtained from the DNA. This sample has tens of thousands of clones in its table, and 70% to 75% of those were observed once. The leading ten clones occupy 20% to 25% of the sample.

This clone was detected a few times. What this receptor recognizes is not known. No base qualities exist here, and no much larger clone lies one base off it. Broad study findings and their caveats: The quantity of clinical and demographic metadata differed by source and by participant and was supplied without curation.

The receptor was isolated from a man between 70 and 80 years old with acute or convalescent COVID-19. The sequenced sample was peripheral blood.

The CDR3 region: CASSPRTGESPLHF. DNA sequence: TGTGCCAGCAGCCCCCGGACAGGGGAATCACCCCTCCACTTT. The chain links TRBV28 with TRBJ1-6; TRBD1 fits 9 bases in the junction. Based on the germline V gene, the CDR1 and CDR2 sequences are MDHEN and SYDVKM. Trimming removed 6 bases from V and 10 bases from J; the gene matches leave 7 bases unexplained. The CDR3 numbers 14 residues from cysteine through phenylalanine. The kept DNA is CDR3 alone, 42 bases in frame from the first base.